The rows below give T cell receptor beta chains drawn from one sample of a study of neurological immune-mediated disorders. TCRdb re-analysed the 5' RACE reads in MiXCR, keeping a single row per CDR3 protein. The repertoire holds tens of thousands of distinct CDR3 sequences, with roughly a tenth as singletons. Sequences were obtained from PBMCs. These receptors came from a man between 25 and 39 years old in good health. Each CDR3 is given with its conserved first and last residue. Expanded clones are given a class, and other clones once, few, many or no size at all.

v_call,j_call,clone_size,cdr3_aa
TRBV5-1,TRBJ2-5,many,CASRPGGFGLQGTQYF
TRBV30,TRBJ2-1,many,CAWKYSYNEQFF
TRBV3-1,TRBJ1-5,many,CASSPTVGAGNQPQHF
TRBV5-1,TRBJ2-1,many,CASSEEGRTNNEQFF
TRBV18,TRBJ2-3,.,CASSSQGNTDTQYF
TRBV3-1,TRBJ2-7,.,CASSQGSSGSSSYEQYF
TRBV29-1,TRBJ1-4,many,CSVGGQGANEKLFF
TRBV9,TRBJ2-7,many,CASSGTDGPSYEQYF
TRBV7-3,TRBJ2-7,many,CASSLEGSGVPYEQYF
TRBV7-2,TRBJ2-4,many,CASSLAAGVLQNIQYF
TRBV28,TRBJ2-1,many,CASSSTRVHSRYNEQFF
TRBV20-1,TRBJ2-7,many,CSAGLAKTYEQYF
TRBV9,TRBJ2-7,many,CASSAGLASEQYF
TRBV12-3/TRBV12-4,TRBJ2-7,many,CASRLGQGYEQYF
TRBV6-1,TRBJ2-5,.,CASSEGLPQETQYF
TRBV7-2,TRBJ1-5,many,CASNVQGAVNNQPQHF